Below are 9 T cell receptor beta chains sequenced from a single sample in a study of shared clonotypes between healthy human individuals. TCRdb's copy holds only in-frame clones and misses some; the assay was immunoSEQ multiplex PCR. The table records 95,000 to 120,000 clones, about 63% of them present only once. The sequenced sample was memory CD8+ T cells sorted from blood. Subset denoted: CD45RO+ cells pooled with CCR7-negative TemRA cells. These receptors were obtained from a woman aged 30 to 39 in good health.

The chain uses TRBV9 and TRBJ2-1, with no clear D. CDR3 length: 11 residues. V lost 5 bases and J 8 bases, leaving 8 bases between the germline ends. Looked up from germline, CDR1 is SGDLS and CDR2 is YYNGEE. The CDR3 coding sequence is TGTGCCAGCAGTACAATGGATGAGCAGTTCTTC. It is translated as CASSTMDEQFF.

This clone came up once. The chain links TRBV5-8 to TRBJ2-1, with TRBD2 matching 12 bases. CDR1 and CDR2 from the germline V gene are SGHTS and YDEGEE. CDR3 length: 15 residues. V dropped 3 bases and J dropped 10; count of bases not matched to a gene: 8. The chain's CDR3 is CASSYGLAGIREQFF. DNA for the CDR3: TGTGCCAGCAGCTACGGACTAGCGGGAATTAGGGAGCAGTTCTTC.

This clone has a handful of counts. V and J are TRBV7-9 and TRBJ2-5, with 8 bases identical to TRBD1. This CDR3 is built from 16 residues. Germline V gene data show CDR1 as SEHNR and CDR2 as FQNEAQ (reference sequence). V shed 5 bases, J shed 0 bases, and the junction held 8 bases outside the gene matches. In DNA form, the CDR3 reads TGTGCCAGCAGCCCGCGGACAGGGACGGACCAAGAGACCCAGTACTTC. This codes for CASSPRTGTDQETQYF.

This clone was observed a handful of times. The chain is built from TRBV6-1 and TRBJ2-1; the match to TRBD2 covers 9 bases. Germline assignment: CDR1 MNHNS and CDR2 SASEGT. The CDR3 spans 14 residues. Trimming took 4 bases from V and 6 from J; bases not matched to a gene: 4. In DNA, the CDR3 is TGTGCCAGCAGTGGGCTAGCGGGAAGCAATGAGCAGTTCTTC. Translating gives CASSGLAGSNEQFF.

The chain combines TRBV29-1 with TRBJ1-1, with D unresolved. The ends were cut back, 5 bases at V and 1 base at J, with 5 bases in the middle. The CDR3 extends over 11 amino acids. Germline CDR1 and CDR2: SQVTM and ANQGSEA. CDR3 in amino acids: CSVNRNTEAFF. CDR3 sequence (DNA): TGCAGCGTTAATCGGAACACTGAAGCTTTCTTT. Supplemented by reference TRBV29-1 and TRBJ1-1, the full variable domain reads SAVISQKPSRDICQRGTSLTIQCQVDSQVTMMFWYRQQPGQSLTLIATANQGSEATYESGFVIDKFPISRPNLTFSTLTVSNMSPEDSSIYLCSVNRNTEAFFGQGTRLTVV.

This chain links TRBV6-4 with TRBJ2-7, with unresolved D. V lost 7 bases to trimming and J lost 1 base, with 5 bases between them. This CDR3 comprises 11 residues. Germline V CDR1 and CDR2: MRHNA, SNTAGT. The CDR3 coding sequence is TGTGCCAGCAAAGGGTCCTACGAGCAGTACTTC. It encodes CASKGSYEQYF.

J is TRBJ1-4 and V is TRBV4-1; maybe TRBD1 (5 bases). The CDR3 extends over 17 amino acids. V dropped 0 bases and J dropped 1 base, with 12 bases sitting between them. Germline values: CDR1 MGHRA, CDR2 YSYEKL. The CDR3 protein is CASSQDEGQGTNEKLFF. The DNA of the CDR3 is TGCGCCAGCAGCCAAGACGAGGGCCAGGGAACTAATGAAAAACTGTTTTTT.

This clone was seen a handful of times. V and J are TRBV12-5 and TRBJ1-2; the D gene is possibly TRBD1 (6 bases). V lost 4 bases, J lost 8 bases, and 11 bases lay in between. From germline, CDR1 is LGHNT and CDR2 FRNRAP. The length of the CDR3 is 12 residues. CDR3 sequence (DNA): TGTGCTAGTGGTTATGCAGGGGTCGGCTACACCTTC. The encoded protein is CASGYAGVGYTF.

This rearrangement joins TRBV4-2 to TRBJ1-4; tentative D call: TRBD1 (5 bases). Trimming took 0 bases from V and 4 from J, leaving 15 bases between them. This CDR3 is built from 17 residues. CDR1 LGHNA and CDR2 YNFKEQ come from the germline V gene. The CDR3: CASSQDSHQGFNEKLFF. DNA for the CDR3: TGTGCCAGCAGCCAAGATTCCCACCAGGGTTTTAATGAAAAACTGTTTTTT.